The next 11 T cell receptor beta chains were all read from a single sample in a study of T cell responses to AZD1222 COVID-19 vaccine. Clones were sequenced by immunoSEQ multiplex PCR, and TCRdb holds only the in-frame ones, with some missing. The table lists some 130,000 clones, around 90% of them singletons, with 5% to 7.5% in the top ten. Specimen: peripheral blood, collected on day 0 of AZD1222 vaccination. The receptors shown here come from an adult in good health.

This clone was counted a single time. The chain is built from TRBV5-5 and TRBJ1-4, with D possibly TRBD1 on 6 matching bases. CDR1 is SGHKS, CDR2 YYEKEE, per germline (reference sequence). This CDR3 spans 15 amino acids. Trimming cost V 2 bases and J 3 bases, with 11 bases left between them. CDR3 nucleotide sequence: TGTGCCAGCAGCTTAAGGACAGCCTCTAATGAAAAACTGTTTTTT. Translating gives CASSLRTASNEKLFF.

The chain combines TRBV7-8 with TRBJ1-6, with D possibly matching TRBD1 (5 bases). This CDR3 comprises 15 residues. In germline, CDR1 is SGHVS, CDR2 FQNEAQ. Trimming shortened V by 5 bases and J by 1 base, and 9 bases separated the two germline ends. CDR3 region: CASSGGLSYNSPLHF. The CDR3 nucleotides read TGTGCCAGCAGCGGGGGATTGTCCTATAATTCACCCCTCCACTTT.

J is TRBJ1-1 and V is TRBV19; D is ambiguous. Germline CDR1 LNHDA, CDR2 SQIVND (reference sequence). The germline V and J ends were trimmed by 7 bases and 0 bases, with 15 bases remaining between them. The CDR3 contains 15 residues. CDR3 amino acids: CASTANQKMNTEAFF. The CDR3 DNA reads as TGTGCCAGTACAGCTAACCAAAAAATGAACACTGAAGCTTTCTTT.

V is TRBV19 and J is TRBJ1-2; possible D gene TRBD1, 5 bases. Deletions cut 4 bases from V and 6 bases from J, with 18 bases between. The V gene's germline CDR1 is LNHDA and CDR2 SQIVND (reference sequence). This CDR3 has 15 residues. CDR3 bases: TGTGCCAGTAGTACCCCACTGGGTGTGGGGGATGGCTACACCTTC. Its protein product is CASSTPLGVGDGYTF.

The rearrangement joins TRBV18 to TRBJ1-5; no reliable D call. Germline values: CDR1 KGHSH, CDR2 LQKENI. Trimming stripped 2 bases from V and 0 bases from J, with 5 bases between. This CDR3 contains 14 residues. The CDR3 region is CASSPDYSNQPQHF. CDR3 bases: TGTGCCAGCTCACCAGATTATAGCAATCAGCCCCAGCATTTT.

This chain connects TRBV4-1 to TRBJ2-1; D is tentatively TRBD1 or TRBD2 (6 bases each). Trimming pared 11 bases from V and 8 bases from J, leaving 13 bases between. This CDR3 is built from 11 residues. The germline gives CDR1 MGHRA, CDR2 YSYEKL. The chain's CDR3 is CARKGGYEQFF. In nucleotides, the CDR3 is TGCGCCCGAAAAGGGGGGTATGAGCAGTTCTTC.

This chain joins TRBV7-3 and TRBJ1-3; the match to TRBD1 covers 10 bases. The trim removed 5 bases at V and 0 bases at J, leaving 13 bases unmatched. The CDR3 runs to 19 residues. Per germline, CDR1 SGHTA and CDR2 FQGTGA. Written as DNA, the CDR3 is TGTGCCAGCAGCCCTCAGGGGACAGGGGCTGCCTTCTCTGGAAACACCATATATTTT. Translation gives CASSPQGTGAAFSGNTIYF.

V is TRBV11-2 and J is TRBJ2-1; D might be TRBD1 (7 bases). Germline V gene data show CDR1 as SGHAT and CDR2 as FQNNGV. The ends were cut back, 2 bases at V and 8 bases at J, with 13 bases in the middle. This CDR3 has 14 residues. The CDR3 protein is CASSLRQGGDEQFF. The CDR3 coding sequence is TGTGCCAGCAGCTTACGACAGGGCGGGGATGAGCAGTTCTTC. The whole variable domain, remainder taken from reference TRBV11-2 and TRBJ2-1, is EAGVAQSPRYKIIEKRQSVAFWCNPISGHATLYWYQQILGQGPKLLIQFQNNGVVDDSQLPKDRFSAERLKGVDSTLKIQPAKLEDSAVYLCASSLRQGGDEQFFGPGTRLTVL.

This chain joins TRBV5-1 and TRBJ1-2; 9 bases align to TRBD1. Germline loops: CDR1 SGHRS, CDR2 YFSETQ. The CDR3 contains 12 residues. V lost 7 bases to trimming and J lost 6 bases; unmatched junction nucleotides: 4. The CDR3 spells CASGTGGDGYTF. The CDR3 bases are TGCGCCAGCGGCACAGGGGGCGATGGCTACACCTTC.

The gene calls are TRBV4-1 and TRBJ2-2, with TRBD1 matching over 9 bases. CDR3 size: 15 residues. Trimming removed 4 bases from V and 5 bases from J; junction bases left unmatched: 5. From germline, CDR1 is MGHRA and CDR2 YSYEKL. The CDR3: CASSPTGGYTGELFF. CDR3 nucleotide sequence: TGCGCCAGCAGCCCGACAGGGGGTTATACCGGGGAGCTGTTTTTT.

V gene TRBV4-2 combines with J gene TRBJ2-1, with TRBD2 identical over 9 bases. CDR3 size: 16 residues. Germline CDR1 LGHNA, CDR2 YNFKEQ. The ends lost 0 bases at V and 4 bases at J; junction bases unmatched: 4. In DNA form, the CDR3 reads TGTGCCAGCAGCCAAGACGCTAGCGGGGCTTACAATGAGCAGTTCTTC. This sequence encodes CASSQDASGAYNEQFF.